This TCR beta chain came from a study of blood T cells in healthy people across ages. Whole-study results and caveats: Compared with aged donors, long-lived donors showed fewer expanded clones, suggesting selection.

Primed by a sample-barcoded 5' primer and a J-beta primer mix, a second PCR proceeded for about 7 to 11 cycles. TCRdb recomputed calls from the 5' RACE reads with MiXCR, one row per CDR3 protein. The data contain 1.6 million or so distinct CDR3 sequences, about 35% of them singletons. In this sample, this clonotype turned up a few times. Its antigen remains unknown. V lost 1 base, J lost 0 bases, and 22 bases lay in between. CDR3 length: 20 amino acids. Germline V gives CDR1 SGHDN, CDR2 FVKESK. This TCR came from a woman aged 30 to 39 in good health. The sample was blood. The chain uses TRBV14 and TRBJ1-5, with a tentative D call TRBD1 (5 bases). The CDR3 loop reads CASSQVGTGFTLYSNQPQHF. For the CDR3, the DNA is TGTGCCAGCAGCCAAGTGGGGACGGGATTTACTCTTTATAGCAATCAGCCCCAGCATTTT.